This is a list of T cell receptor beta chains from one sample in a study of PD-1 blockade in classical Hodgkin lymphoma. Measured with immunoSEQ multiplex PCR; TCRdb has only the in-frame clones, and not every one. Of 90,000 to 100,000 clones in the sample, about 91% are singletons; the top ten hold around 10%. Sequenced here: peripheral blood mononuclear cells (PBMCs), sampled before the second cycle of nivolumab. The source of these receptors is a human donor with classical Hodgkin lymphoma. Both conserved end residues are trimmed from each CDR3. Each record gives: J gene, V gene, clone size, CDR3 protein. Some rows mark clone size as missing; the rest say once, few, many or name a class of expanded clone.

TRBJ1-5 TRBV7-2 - ASSLSSNQPQH
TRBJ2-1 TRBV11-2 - ASSLAIYNEQF
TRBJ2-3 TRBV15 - ATSTRTAGHSDTQY
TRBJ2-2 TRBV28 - ASSSQEGLYTGELF
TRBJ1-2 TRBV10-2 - ATNGQGYYGYT
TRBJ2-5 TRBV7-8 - ASSYRNQETQY
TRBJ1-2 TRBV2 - ASTEVPYYGYT
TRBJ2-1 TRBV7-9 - ASSLRGSYNEQF
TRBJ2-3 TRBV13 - ASTHREPGLAGVSDTQY
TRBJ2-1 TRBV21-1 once ASSTTSGIDNEQF
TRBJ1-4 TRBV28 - ASSFVGEGEKLF
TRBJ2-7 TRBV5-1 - ASSLGSSYEQY
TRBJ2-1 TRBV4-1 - ASSSRDFNEQF
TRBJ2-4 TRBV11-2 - ASSLGSFLAKNIQY
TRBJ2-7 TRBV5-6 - ASSLGYRGDYEQY
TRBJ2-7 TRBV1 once TSSHSLGRGSSYEQY
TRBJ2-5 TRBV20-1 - SARPPETQY
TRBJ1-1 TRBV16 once ASSQSHGSKTEAF
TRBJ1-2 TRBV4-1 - ASSQDLQEPYGYT
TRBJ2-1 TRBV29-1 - SADGILAGGYNEQF
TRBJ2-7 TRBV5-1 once ASSLVTADPYEQY
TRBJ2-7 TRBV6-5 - ASSPNSGSSYEQY